The 20 T cell receptor beta chains in this list originate from one sample, sequenced in a study of blood T cell repertoires in COVID-19. Clones were read by immunoSEQ multiplex PCR, and TCRdb kept only the in-frame ones, dropping some. The data contain about 250,000 clones, about 91% of them singletons. Specimen: peripheral blood. The receptors come from a woman aged 25-40 years with COVID-19, enrolled during active disease.

The chain recombines TRBV4-3 with TRBJ2-7; 13 bases are a match to TRBD2. CDR1 is LGHNA and CDR2 is YSLEER in the germline V gene. There are 20 residues in the CDR3. After removal of 0 bases from V and 1 base from J, the junction contained 12 bases not matched to a gene. CDR3 loop: CASSQDLLRGLAGSSYEQYF. The CDR3 DNA is TGCGCCAGCAGCCAAGATCTTTTAAGGGGACTAGCGGGGAGTTCCTACGAGCAGTACTTC.

The V and J genes are TRBV5-1 and TRBJ1-1; 7 bases line up with TRBD1. Germline values: CDR1 SGHRS, CDR2 YFSETQ. CDR3 size: 15 residues. The V and J ends lost 4 bases and 1 base, in that order; junction bases with no gene match: 7. The CDR3 protein is CASSVPDRWNTEAFF. The CDR3 DNA sequence: TGCGCCAGCAGCGTACCGGACAGGTGGAACACTGAAGCTTTCTTT.

A remark on this clone: Sequence at one end of the junction differs from germline and may be a read error. The gene calls are TRBV6-2 or TRBV6-3 and TRBJ1-5, with D unclear. This CDR3 contains 17 residues. CDR1 and CDR2 (germline): MNHEY, SVGEGT. The CDR3 DNA sequence: TGTGCCAGCAGTAACTCGGCTTCTTGGTATAGCAATCAGCCCCAGCATTTT. This translates into CASSNSASWYSNQPQHF.

This clone turned up a few times. V is TRBV7-9 and J is TRBJ1-2; D ambiguous. Looked up from germline, CDR1 is SEHNR and CDR2 is FQNEAQ (reference sequence). V dropped 1 base and J dropped 4 bases, with 16 bases sitting between them. The CDR3 is made up of 16 amino acids. The CDR3 loop is CASSLVVSLPSYGYTF. The CDR3 DNA sequence: TGTGCCAGCAGCTTAGTGGTTTCGCTGCCGAGCTATGGCTACACCTTC.

This clone was found once. The DNA of the CDR3 is TGCGCCAGCAGTCTAGGGACAGGGGGAAAACTGTTTTTT. This codes for CASSLGTGGKLFF. This chain uses TRBV23-1 with TRBJ1-4; 11 nucleotides match TRBD1. TRBV23-1 is assigned to the ORF class and has an uncertain function. J lost 10 bases, V lost 4 bases, and 2 bases had no gene match. This CDR3 spans 13 amino acids.

The rearrangement joins TRBV12-5 to TRBJ1-2; TRBD1 is a possible D gene (6 bases). CDR3 length equals 12 residues. With 0 bases removed from V and 10 bases from J, the gap between germline ends came to 9 bases. CDR1 is LGHNT, CDR2 FRNRAP, per germline. CDR3 protein: CASGLVKGVYTF. The CDR3 nucleotides read TGTGCTAGTGGTTTGGTAAAGGGGGTCTACACCTTC.

This clone was counted ten times or more. CDR3 amino acids: CASSYPDRENTEAFF. The CDR3 DNA is TGTGCCAGCAGTTACCCCGACAGGGAGAACACTGAAGCTTTCTTT. The chain joins TRBV6-5 to TRBJ1-1, with 7 bases identical to TRBD1. The CDR3 extends over 15 amino acids. With 2 bases clipped from V and 1 base from J, the junction kept 4 bases outside the gene matches. The germline V gene encodes CDR1 MNHEY and CDR2 SVGAGI.

This clone was picked up one time. In nucleotides, the CDR3 is TGTGCCAGTAGTATAAACAGGGGGGATCTGTATGAGCAGTTCTTC. Translating it yields CASSINRGDLYEQFF. J is TRBJ2-1 and V is TRBV19; TRBD1 matches at 8 bases. Germline V gene lookup returns CDR1 LNHDA and CDR2 SQIVND (reference sequence). Trimming cost V 2 bases and J 8 bases; bases outside gene matches: 8. There are 15 residues in the CDR3. Supplemented by reference TRBV19 and TRBJ2-1, the full variable domain reads DGGITQSPKYLFRKEGQNVTLSCEQNLNHDAMYWYRQDPGQGLRLIYYSQIVNDFQKGDIAEGYSVSREKKESFPLTVTSAQKNPTAFYLCASSINRGDLYEQFFGPGTRLTVL.

V gene TRBV19 combines with J gene TRBJ2-2; the match to TRBD1 covers 7 bases. Germline values: CDR1 LNHDA, CDR2 SQIVND (reference sequence). The CDR3 is made up of 16 amino acids. J gave up 5 bases and V 7 bases, and 13 bases lay outside the gene matches. CDR3 amino acids: CASTPRSRGSTGELFF. The CDR3 DNA reads TGTGCCAGTACCCCAAGGAGCAGGGGGTCTACCGGGGAGCTGTTTTTT. Together with reference TRBV19 and TRBJ2-2, the CDR3 gives the full variable domain: DGGITQSPKYLFRKEGQNVTLSCEQNLNHDAMYWYRQDPGQGLRLIYYSQIVNDFQKGDIAEGYSVSREKKESFPLTVTSAQKNPTAFYLCASTPRSRGSTGELFFGEGSRLTVL.

The rearrangement links TRBV5-5 to TRBJ2-1; 7 nucleotides agree with TRBD1. After removal of 4 bases from V and 7 bases from J, the junction contained 14 bases not matched to a gene. CDR1 and CDR2 from the germline V gene are SGHKS and YYEKEE (reference sequence). The CDR3 covers 16 residues. The chain's CDR3 is CASSLGTGQPFNEQFF. CDR3 in DNA: TGTGCCAGCAGCCTAGGGACGGGACAGCCTTTTAATGAGCAGTTCTTC.

The chain has TRBV10-3 and TRBJ2-3, with TRBD1 as a possible D gene (7 bases). Germline V gene sequence: CDR1 ENHRY, CDR2 SYGVKD. This CDR3 region has 15 residues. The germline V and J ends were trimmed by 0 bases and 5 bases, with 12 bases remaining between them. In DNA, the CDR3 is TGTGCCATCAGTGAGTCACCAGGGGGGCAAGATACGCAGTATTTT. Protein sequence: CAISESPGGQDTQYF.

This clone was seen just once. The chain employs TRBV6-5 and TRBJ2-1, with 7 bases identical to TRBD2. Germline V gene lookup returns CDR1 MNHEY and CDR2 SVGAGI. The CDR3 loop spans 13 amino acids. With V trimmed by 6 bases and J by 6 bases, 5 bases remained unmatched. The CDR3 DNA follows: TGTGCCAGCAGGAGGACTAGGGGCAATGAGCAGTTCTTC. Translation gives CASRRTRGNEQFF.

The chain recombines TRBV2 with TRBJ2-1; TRBD2 matches 9 bases. The CDR3 has 15 amino acids. Per the germline V gene, CDR1 is SNHLY and CDR2 is FYNNEI. Unmatched junction bases numbered 7, after V lost 3 bases and J lost 7 bases. The CDR3 DNA reads TGTGCCAGCAGTGATGGGCTAGCGGGACAGAATGAGCAGTTCTTC. Amino acid sequence: CASSDGLAGQNEQFF.

The CDR3 reads CASSAREGGNTEAFF. CDR3 coding DNA: TGCGCCAGCAGCGCCCGCGAAGGAGGAAACACTGAAGCTTTCTTT. This rearrangement joins TRBV5-1 to TRBJ1-1; the D is unclear. This CDR3 is built from 15 residues. V gave up 4 bases and J gave up 2 bases, with 15 bases separating them. The germline gives CDR1 SGHRS, CDR2 YFSETQ.

This rearrangement joins TRBV7-2 to TRBJ2-3; 7 nucleotides match TRBD2. The length of the CDR3 is 18 residues. Germline V gene lookup returns CDR1 SGHTA and CDR2 FQGNSA. After removal of 2 bases from V and 0 bases from J, the junction contained 11 bases not matched to a gene. The CDR3 reads CASSLYGPGGGSTDTQYF. CDR3 nucleotides: TGTGCCAGCAGCTTATATGGGCCTGGCGGGGGTAGCACAGATACGCAGTATTTT.

The chain combines TRBV18 with TRBJ1-5; 7 bases line up with TRBD1. The V gene's germline CDR1 is KGHSH and CDR2 LQKENI. The CDR3 is 15 amino acids. With V trimmed by 2 bases and J by 0 bases, 1 base remained unmatched. Here the CDR3 reads CASSPDRVSNQPQHF. CDR3 DNA sequence: TGTGCCAGCTCACCAGACAGGGTTAGCAATCAGCCCCAGCATTTT.

This chain connects TRBV19 to TRBJ1-1; weak D call: TRBD1 (6 bases). CDR3 length: 13 residues. Germline-derived CDR1 and CDR2 are LNHDA and SQIVND (reference sequence). Trimming took off 9 bases at V and 1 base at J, with 12 bases between the two ends. Here the CDR3 DNA reads TGTGCCAGCAAATTGACAGGGAACACTGAAGCTTTCTTT. Its protein is CASKLTGNTEAFF.

This clone has more than one count but fewer than ten. V is TRBV28 and J is TRBJ1-5, with D possibly matching TRBD1 (5 bases). Germline-derived CDR1 and CDR2 are MDHEN and SYDVKM. The CDR3 has 13 amino acids. Trimming took 7 bases from V and 2 from J, leaving 9 bases between them. The DNA for the CDR3 is TGTGCCAGCAACCGGGGGGGCAATCAGCCCCAGCATTTT. Its translation: CASNRGGNQPQHF.

The rearrangement joins TRBV2 to TRBJ1-2; no definite D call. Germline lookup yields CDR1 SNHLY and CDR2 FYNNEI. The CDR3 spans 13 residues. V lost 3 bases and J lost 1, with 6 bases in between. The CDR3 protein is CASSEVVNYGYTF. DNA for the CDR3: TGTGCCAGCAGTGAGGTAGTTAACTATGGCTACACCTTC.

In this sample, this clone turned up once. The V gene is TRBV29-1, the J gene TRBJ1-2, with TRBD1 matching 8 bases. CDR1 and CDR2 (germline): SQVTM, ANQGSEA. CDR3 length: 13 amino acids. J was trimmed by 6 bases and V by 6 bases; bases with no gene match: 9. The CDR3 loop is CSVAGQGTNGYTF. The CDR3 DNA follows: TGCAGCGTCGCCGGACAGGGAACGAATGGCTACACCTTC.